The source of this TCR beta chain is a study of shared clonotypes between healthy human individuals. About the study: Aged between 18 and 49, the donors were a couple of women and three men.

TCRdb's copy holds only in-frame clones and misses some; the assay was immunoSEQ multiplex PCR. The sample shows 2 million to 2.5 million clones, around 90% of them seen only once. The CD4+ fraction was divided into a CD45RA+ naive subset and a CD45RA-negative memory subset. The TCR originated in a man between 18 and 29 years old in good health. Some clones in this sample may be carry-over from other donors' samples. The sample taken for sequencing was naive CD4+ T cells from PBMCs. The subset denotes: CD45RA+ positively selected.

The CDR3 nucleotides are TGTGCCAGCAGTTCCTTGGGACTAGCGGAAGAGACCCAGTACTTC. This translates into CASSSLGLAEETQYF. The chain couples TRBV6-5 to TRBJ2-5; 11 bases match TRBD2. V dropped 4 bases and J dropped 3; count of bases not matched to a gene: 4. CDR1 and CDR2 from the germline V gene are MNHEY and SVGAGI. This CDR3 has 15 residues.